This entry describes one TCR beta chain. Its antigen is undetermined. Only in-frame clones appear in the TCRdb table, and some are missing; sequencing was by immunoSEQ multiplex PCR. Here the sample spans roughly 120,000 clones, over 75% being singletons. The CDR3 is 15 residues long. Germline V gene data show CDR1 as SGHDN and CDR2 as FVKESK. Trimming removed 0 bases from V and 10 bases from J, with 13 bases in between. The sample originates from a study of T cell responses to AZD1222 COVID-19 vaccine. Findings and caveats of the study: Scientists sampled the repertoires only once the peak T cell response had passed. Reportedly, nearly half of unique spike TCRs recognized epitopes outside B.1.351/B.1.1.7 mutations. Only a handful of AZD1222 recipients were seropositive at baseline. Spike-specific TCR breadth and depth rose after two AZD1222 doses.

This sequence joins TRBV14 and TRBJ1-6; a possible D gene is TRBD1 (5 bases). The TCR was taken from an adult who received the AZD1222 COVID-19 vaccine. The sample was peripheral blood, taken 28 days after the second AZD1222 dose. The CDR3 reads CASSQESMGRSPLHF. CDR3 DNA: TGTGCCAGCAGCCAAGAAAGCATGGGACGGTCACCCCTCCACTTT.